These T cell receptor beta chains were read from a single sample in a study of T cell repertoires in cytomegalovirus infection. TCRdb re-called the reads with MiXCR, one entry per CDR3 protein. The profile shows fewer than 650,000 distinct CDR3 sequences, about 39% of them singletons. Their antigens are not known. The sequenced sample was cultured PBMCs, obtained from culture after CMV antigen stimulation. Receptor source: a human donor in good health (CMV status not recorded). Some clones in this sample may be carry-over from other donors' samples. Both conserved end residues are part of each CDR3. Fields, in order: J gene, clone size, V gene, D gene, CDR3 protein, CDR3 DNA. D genes are given only for firm matches. Rows may omit the clone size; those that give it use once, few, many or a size class.

>TRBJ1-2|few|TRBV7-6|NA
CASSPAGQGGGYTF
TGTGCCAGCAGCCCGGCAGGTCAGGGAGGTGGCTACACCTTC
>TRBJ1-5|few|TRBV7-8|NA
CASSGTGQPQHF
TGTGCCAGCAGCGGAACAGGTCAGCCCCAGCATTTT
>TRBJ2-7|few|TRBV7-2|NA
CASSPARAYEQYF
TGTGCCAGCAGCCCCGCGCGAGCCTACGAGCAGTACTTC
>TRBJ2-1|few|TRBV5-6|NA
CASSGEGVSYNEQFF
TGTGCCAGCAGCGGTGAGGGGGTTTCCTACAATGAGCAGTTCTTC
>TRBJ2-1|NA|TRBV5-1|TRBD2
CASSSSGASYNEQFF
TGCGCCAGCAGCTCTAGCGGGGCCTCCTACAATGAGCAGTTCTTC
>TRBJ2-2|few|TRBV7-6|NA
CASTADRNTGELFF
TGTGCCAGCACTGCGGACAGAAACACCGGGGAGCTGTTTTTT
>TRBJ2-7|few|TRBV7-2|TRBD2
CASSLQRGGPSSYEQYF
TGTGCCAGCAGCCTACAGCGGGGGGGCCCTTCCTCCTACGAGCAGTACTTC
>TRBJ2-3|NA|TRBV6-5|TRBD1
CASSRWTGPSTDTQYF
TGTGCCAGCAGTCGGTGGACAGGACCAAGCACAGATACGCAGTATTTT
>TRBJ2-3|many|TRBV7-2|NA
CASSLSLGTDTQYF
TGTGCCAGCAGCTTAAGTCTCGGCACAGATACGCAGTATTTT
>TRBJ2-1|NA|TRBV7-2|NA
CASSSLLAGGNEQFF
TGTGCCAGCAGCTCCCTCCTAGCAGGGGGGAATGAGCAGTTCTTC
>TRBJ2-5|few|TRBV12-3/TRBV12-4|NA
CASAQYPGSQYF
TGTGCCTCCGCCCAGTATCCGGGGTCCCAGTACTTC
>TRBJ2-1|NA|TRBV19|TRBD2
CASSTASGSFYNEQFF
TGTGCCAGTAGTACGGCTAGCGGGAGCTTCTACAATGAGCAGTTCTTC
>TRBJ2-3|many|TRBV6-6|NA
CASSLPGDTQYF
TGTGCCAGCAGTTTGCCTGGAGATACGCAGTATTTT
>TRBJ1-1|NA|TRBV30|TRBD1
CAWSVPRTGRNTEAFF
TGTGCCTGGAGTGTACCACGGACAGGCAGAAACACTGAAGCTTTCTTT
>TRBJ1-1|NA|TRBV7-6|NA
CASSLIPGANTEAFF
TGTGCCAGCAGCTTAATTCCGGGGGCGAACACTGAAGCTTTCTTT
>TRBJ2-7|NA|TRBV4-2|NA
CASSRPGSPYEQYF
TGTGCCAGCAGCCGACCAGGGTCCCCCTACGAGCAGTACTTC
>TRBJ2-4|NA|TRBV20-1|NA
CSARGDTDIQYF
TGCAGTGCTAGAGGGGACACGGACATTCAGTACTTC
>TRBJ1-1|few|TRBV7-9|NA
CASSLWTDTEAFF
TGTGCCAGCAGCTTATGGACGGACACTGAAGCTTTCTTT
>TRBJ1-4|many|TRBV7-2|NA
CASSLALGNEKLFF
TGTGCCAGCAGCTTAGCATTGGGGAATGAAAAACTGTTTTTT
>TRBJ2-3|many|TRBV5-1|NA
CASSLGQRTDTQYF
TGCGCCAGCAGCTTGGGACAGCGGACAGATACGCAGTATTTT
>TRBJ1-2|few|TRBV3-1|NA
CASSQAGAGGLGGYTF
TGTGCCAGCAGCCAAGCCGGGGCCGGGGGGCTCGGTGGCTACACCTTC
>TRBJ2-5|NA|TRBV28|TRBD2
CASSLGGTSGVETQYF
TGTGCCAGCAGCCTAGGAGGGACTAGCGGGGTCGAGACCCAGTACTTC
>TRBJ2-7|NA|TRBV7-8|TRBD1
CASSLADRGHEQYF
TGTGCCAGCAGCTTAGCGGACAGGGGGCACGAGCAGTACTTC